Following are 27 T cell receptor beta chains from one sample sequenced in a study of OX40 agonist ivuxolimab in advanced cancers. The repertoire was sequenced with immunoSEQ multiplex PCR; TCRdb's copy has only in-frame clones and lacks some. The repertoire consists of roughly 63,000 clones, with about 88% occurring once and the leading ten covering about 1.2%. The sample was CD4+ or CD8+ T cells sorted from blood, taken in a trial of the OX40 agonist ivuxolimab. Every receptor here comes from an adult with an advanced solid tumor such as melanoma, head and neck, liver or kidney cancer.

The chain carries TRBV6-1 and TRBJ1-5; 7 positions match TRBD1. The CDR3 covers 15 residues. The junction had 9 bases not matched to a gene; V was cut back by 3 bases and J by 7 bases. The germline gives CDR1 MNHNS, CDR2 SASEGT. CDR3 residues: CASSDYRGREQPQHF. Written as DNA, the CDR3 is TGTGCCAGCAGTGATTACAGGGGTCGGGAACAGCCCCAGCATTTT.

This chain uses TRBV6-6 with TRBJ2-3; TRBD1 is a possible D gene (5 bases). This CDR3 has 15 amino acids. V was cut by 0 bases and J by 2 bases, with 9 bases left in between. CDR1 is MNHNY and CDR2 is SVGAGI in the germline V gene (reference sequence). The chain's CDR3 is CASSYSGQITDTQYF. In DNA, the CDR3 is TGTGCCAGCAGTTACTCGGGGCAGATCACAGATACGCAGTATTTT.

The rearrangement uses TRBV4-1 and TRBJ1-5, with D unresolved. The V gene lost 1 base and the J gene lost 6 bases, with 7 bases spanning the gap. The CDR3 covers 13 residues. The germline gives CDR1 MGHRA, CDR2 YSYEKL. CDR3: CASSQAFGQPQHF. The CDR3 coding sequence is TGCGCCAGCAGCCAAGCCTTCGGTCAGCCCCAGCATTTT.

This rearrangement joins TRBV5-4 to TRBJ2-3; TRBD2 matches 12 bases. Trimming removed 0 bases from V and 1 base from J; junction bases left unmatched: 0. The CDR3 is 16 residues long. The V gene's germline CDR1 is SGHNT and CDR2 YYREEE (reference sequence). CDR3 DNA sequence: TGTGCCAGCAGCTTGGGACTAGCGGGAGGCACAGATACGCAGTATTTT. This encodes CASSLGLAGGTDTQYF.

This clone was detected only once. The chain carries TRBV7-2 and TRBJ2-3; 8 positions match TRBD2. Germline CDR1 and CDR2: SGHTA and FQGNSA. This CDR3 spans 18 amino acids. The V segment lost 4 bases and the J segment 0 bases; nucleotides outside the gene matches: 12. The CDR3, as DNA: TGTGCCAGCAGCTCACCCTTTCGGGGGGGCCGGAGCACAGATACGCAGTATTTT. This codes for CASSSPFRGGRSTDTQYF.

This clone appeared a few times. The genes are TRBV7-9 and TRBJ1-1; D remains ambiguous. This CDR3 has 13 residues. Germline values: CDR1 SEHNR, CDR2 FQNEAQ (reference sequence). Trimming took 3 bases from V and 1 from J, leaving 6 bases between them. CDR3: CASSFQENTEAFF. The CDR3 bases are TGTGCCAGCAGCTTCCAGGAGAACACTGAAGCTTTCTTT.

This rearrangement joins TRBV7-2 to TRBJ1-5; D remains ambiguous. Germline lookup yields CDR1 SGHTA and CDR2 FQGNSA. V shed 5 bases and J shed 0 bases, with 8 bases lying between them. This CDR3 is 14 amino acids long. CDR3 residues: CASSKEYSNQPQHF. The CDR3 DNA reads as TGTGCCAGCAGCAAGGAGTATAGCAATCAGCCCCAGCATTTT.

This sequence joins TRBV18 and TRBJ1-1, with D hard to call. CDR1 is KGHSH, CDR2 LQKENI, per germline. Trimming pared 0 bases from V and 5 bases from J, leaving 10 bases between. The CDR3 is 14 amino acids. CDR3 bases: TGTGCCAGCTCACCACCCGACGGGAGGACTGAAGCTTTCTTT. Amino acid sequence: CASSPPDGRTEAFF.

This clone was counted between two and nine times. The V call is TRBV7-2, the J call TRBJ2-7; 13 bases line up with TRBD2. The CDR3 has 15 residues. V shed 4 bases, J shed 2 bases, and the junction held 2 bases outside the gene matches. Germline lookup yields CDR1 SGHTA and CDR2 FQGNSA. For the CDR3, the DNA is TGTGCCAGCAGCTCCGGGACTAGCGGGGCCTACGAGCAGTACTTC. Translation: CASSSGTSGAYEQYF.

Only a few counts were recorded for this clone. The CDR3 nucleotides are TGTGCCATCAGTGACCCGGGACAGATAAACACTGAAGCTTTCTTT. Its protein product is CAISDPGQINTEAFF. The rearrangement joins TRBV10-3 to TRBJ1-1; TRBD1 matches 7 bases. Germline CDR1 reads ENHRY; CDR2 reads SYGVKD. With 3 bases clipped from V and 2 bases from J, the junction kept 6 bases outside the gene matches. This CDR3 is 15 amino acids long.

The rearrangement uses TRBV11-3 and TRBJ2-7; 8 bases match TRBD1. V gave up 3 bases and J gave up 3 bases; unmatched junction bases: 16. This CDR3 region has 18 residues. CDR1 and CDR2 from the germline V gene are SGHNT and YENEEA. CDR3 sequence: CASSFFRERTGFLYEQYF. The CDR3 DNA is TGTGCCAGCAGCTTTTTTAGAGAGAGGACAGGGTTTCTCTACGAGCAGTACTTC. Based on the CDR3 plus reference TRBV11-3 and TRBJ2-7, the full variable domain is EAGVVQSPRYKIIEKKQPVAFWCNPISGHNTLYWYLQNLGQGPELLIRYENEEAVDDSQLPKDRFSAERLKGVDSTLKIQPAELGDSAVYLCASSFFRERTGFLYEQYFGPGTRLTVT.

The V gene is TRBV18, the J gene TRBJ2-6; TRBD1 matches 9 bases. Trimming at V came to 4 bases and at J to 4 bases, leaving 5 bases not matched to a gene. Germline V gene lookup returns CDR1 KGHSH and CDR2 LQKENI. CDR3 length: 16 residues. The CDR3 spells CASSHGTGRGANVLTF. In nucleotides, the CDR3 is TGTGCCAGCTCACACGGGACAGGGCGCGGGGCCAACGTCCTGACTTTC.

V and J are TRBV5-8 and TRBJ1-6; D unresolved. V was trimmed by 0 bases and J by 2 bases, leaving 18 bases between them. CDR1 and CDR2 from the germline V gene are SGHTS and YDEGEE. The CDR3 has 19 amino acids. CDR3 loop: CASSLDWVRGRAYNSPLHF. CDR3 sequence (DNA): TGTGCCAGCAGCTTGGATTGGGTCCGTGGGAGGGCCTATAATTCACCCCTCCACTTT.

The genes are TRBV6-5 and TRBJ1-4; a possible D gene is TRBD1 (6 bases). There are 14 residues in the CDR3. V lost 7 bases to trimming and J lost 4 bases, with 13 bases between them. Germline V gene lookup returns CDR1 MNHEY and CDR2 SVGAGI. The CDR3 spells CASKKGQINEKLFF. CDR3 bases: TGTGCCAGCAAAAAAGGACAGATTAATGAAAAACTGTTTTTT.

The CDR3: CASSLGRGTGPYEQYF. The CDR3 nucleotides are TGTGCCAGCAGCTTAGGTAGAGGGACAGGCCCTTACGAGCAGTACTTC. The gene calls are TRBV5-6 and TRBJ2-7; 8 bases are a match to TRBD1. The ends lost 2 bases at V and 4 bases at J; junction bases unmatched: 11. The length of the CDR3 is 16 residues. Germline lookup yields CDR1 SGHDT and CDR2 YYEEEE. Full variable domain (missing parts from reference TRBV5-6 and TRBJ2-7): DAGVTQSPTHLIKTRGQQVTLRCSPKSGHDTVSWYQQALGQGPQFIFQYYEEEERQRGNFPDRFSGHQFPNYSSELNVNALLLGDSALYLCASSLGRGTGPYEQYFGPGTRLTVT.

The gene calls are TRBV7-8 and TRBJ2-7; D ambiguous. The V and J ends lost 1 base and 4 bases respectively, with 5 bases between them. This CDR3 region has 12 residues. The V gene's germline CDR1 is SGHVS and CDR2 FQNEAQ. CDR3 in DNA: TGTGCCAGCAGCTTAGTGGGGTACGAGCAGTACTTC. This gives the protein CASSLVGYEQYF.

This chain uses TRBV6-5 with TRBJ1-6, with D tentatively TRBD1 (5 bases). The CDR3 extends over 14 amino acids. V was trimmed by 5 bases and J by 7 bases, leaving 12 bases between them. CDR1 is MNHEY, CDR2 SVGAGI, per germline. CDR3 residues: CASSKSGGNSPLHF. CDR3 sequence (DNA): TGTGCCAGCAGTAAATCCGGGGGGAATTCACCCCTCCACTTT.

The rearrangement joins TRBV5-5 to TRBJ2-7; possibly TRBD1 or TRBD2 for D (5 bases each). Germline V gives CDR1 SGHKS, CDR2 YYEKEE (reference sequence). Deletions cut 3 bases from V and 2 bases from J, with 12 bases between. This CDR3 is built from 14 residues. The CDR3 loop reads CASSWDGLPYEQYF. Written as DNA, the CDR3 is TGTGCCAGCAGCTGGGACGGCCTCCCCTACGAGCAGTACTTC.

This chain connects TRBV27 to TRBJ2-7; tentatively, D is TRBD1 or TRBD2 (5 bases each). CDR1 MNHEY and CDR2 SMNVEV come from the germline V gene (reference sequence). This CDR3 contains 15 residues. V lost 3 bases to trimming and J lost 3 bases, with 15 bases between them. The chain's CDR3 is CASSLEGTWVYEQYF. CDR3 in DNA: TGTGCCAGCAGTTTGGAAGGGACCTGGGTCTACGAGCAGTACTTC.

The chain is built from TRBV27 and TRBJ1-2, with unresolved D. Looked up from germline, CDR1 is MNHEY and CDR2 is SMNVEV (reference sequence). V was clipped by 5 bases and J by 5 bases, with 12 bases between them. The CDR3 runs 13 residues. CDR3 amino acids: CASSLMLGYGYTF. The CDR3 nucleotides read TGTGCCAGCAGTCTTATGCTTGGGTATGGCTACACCTTC.

The rearrangement joins TRBV6-1 to TRBJ2-1; no clear D gene. CDR3 length: 15 amino acids. Trimming took off 2 bases at V and 5 bases at J, with 13 bases between the two ends. Per germline, CDR1 MNHNS and CDR2 SASEGT. DNA for the CDR3: TGTGCCAGCAGTGAATCTCCCTGGGGAAACAATGAGCAGTTCTTC. It yields the protein CASSESPWGNNEQFF.

This chain uses TRBV7-9 with TRBJ1-1, with D perhaps matching TRBD1 (5 bases). The germline V and J ends were trimmed by 2 bases and 4 bases, with 11 bases remaining between them. CDR3 length equals 14 residues. Germline-derived CDR1 and CDR2 are SEHNR and FQNEAQ (reference sequence). The CDR3 sequence is CASSLMGTTTEAFF. CDR3 DNA sequence: TGTGCCAGCAGCTTAATGGGGACGACCACTGAAGCTTTCTTT.

The V and J genes are TRBV12-5 and TRBJ2-7; the D gene is possibly TRBD1 (5 bases). CDR1 and CDR2 from the germline V gene are LGHNT and FRNRAP. V was trimmed by 7 bases and J by 4 bases, leaving 17 bases between them. CDR3 length equals 14 residues. CDR3: CASAHTGQGYEQYF. The CDR3 nucleotides read TGTGCTAGTGCCCACACCGGGCAGGGATACGAGCAGTACTTC.

V usage is TRBV10-3 and J usage is TRBJ1-5, with TRBD1 matching 7 bases. Germline V gene sequence: CDR1 ENHRY, CDR2 SYGVKD. Trimming at V came to 1 base and at J to 4 bases, leaving 4 bases not matched to a gene. The CDR3 consists of 15 residues. CDR3 sequence: CAISELGQPNQPQHF. The CDR3 nucleotides are TGTGCCATCAGTGAGTTGGGACAGCCGAATCAGCCCCAGCATTTT.

This clone was recorded once. The CDR3 reads CASSQGQAYNEKLFF. DNA of the CDR3: TGTGCCAGCAGTCAAGGACAGGCTTATAATGAAAAACTGTTTTTT. The chain recombines TRBV6-5 with TRBJ1-4, with TRBD1 identical over 7 bases. After removal of 5 bases from V and 4 bases from J, the junction contained 7 bases not matched to a gene. CDR1 and CDR2 from the germline V gene are MNHEY and SVGAGI. CDR3 length: 15 amino acids.

The chain links TRBV9 to TRBJ1-5, with TRBD1 matching over 7 bases. V was clipped by 0 bases and J by 1 base; unmatched bases: 4. Germline V gives CDR1 SGDLS, CDR2 YYNGEE. This CDR3 comprises 16 residues. The CDR3 DNA reads TGTGCCAGCAGCGTAGGAGGGGGCGGAAGCAATCAGCCCCAGCATTTT. It specifies CASSVGGGGSNQPQHF. Together with reference TRBV9 and TRBJ1-5, the CDR3 gives the full variable domain: DSGVTQTPKHLITATGQRVTLRCSPRSGDLSVYWYQQSLDQGLQFLIQYYNGEERAKGNILERFSAQQFPDLHSELNLSSLELGDSALYFCASSVGGGGSNQPQHFGDGTRLSIL.

This clone was counted only a few times. The chain employs TRBV5-1 and TRBJ2-1, with D possibly matching TRBD2 (5 bases). The CDR3 spans 14 residues. Germline-derived CDR1 and CDR2 are SGHRS and YFSETQ. Between the trimmed V and J ends, which lost 1 base and 1 base, there was a span of 6 bases. For the CDR3, the DNA is TGCGCCAGCAGCTTGACGGGGTCCTACAATGAGCAGTTCTTC. Translation gives CASSLTGSYNEQFF.